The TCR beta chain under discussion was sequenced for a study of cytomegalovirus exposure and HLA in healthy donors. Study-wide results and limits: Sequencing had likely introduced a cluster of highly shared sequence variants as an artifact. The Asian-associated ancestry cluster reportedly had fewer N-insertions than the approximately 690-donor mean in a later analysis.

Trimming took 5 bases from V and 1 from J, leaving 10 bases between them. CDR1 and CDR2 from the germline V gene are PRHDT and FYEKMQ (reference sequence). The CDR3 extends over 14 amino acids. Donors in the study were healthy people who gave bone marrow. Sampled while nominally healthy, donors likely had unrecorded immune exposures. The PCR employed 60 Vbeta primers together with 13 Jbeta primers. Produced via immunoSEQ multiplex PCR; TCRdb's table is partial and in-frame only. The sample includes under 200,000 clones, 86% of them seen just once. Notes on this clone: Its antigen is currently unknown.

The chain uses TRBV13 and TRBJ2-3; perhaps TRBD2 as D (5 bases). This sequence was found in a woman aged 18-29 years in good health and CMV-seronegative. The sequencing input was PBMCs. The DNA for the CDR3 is TGTGCCAGCAGCCGAGGTAGCGGCACAGATACGCAGTATTTT. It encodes CASSRGSGTDTQYF.